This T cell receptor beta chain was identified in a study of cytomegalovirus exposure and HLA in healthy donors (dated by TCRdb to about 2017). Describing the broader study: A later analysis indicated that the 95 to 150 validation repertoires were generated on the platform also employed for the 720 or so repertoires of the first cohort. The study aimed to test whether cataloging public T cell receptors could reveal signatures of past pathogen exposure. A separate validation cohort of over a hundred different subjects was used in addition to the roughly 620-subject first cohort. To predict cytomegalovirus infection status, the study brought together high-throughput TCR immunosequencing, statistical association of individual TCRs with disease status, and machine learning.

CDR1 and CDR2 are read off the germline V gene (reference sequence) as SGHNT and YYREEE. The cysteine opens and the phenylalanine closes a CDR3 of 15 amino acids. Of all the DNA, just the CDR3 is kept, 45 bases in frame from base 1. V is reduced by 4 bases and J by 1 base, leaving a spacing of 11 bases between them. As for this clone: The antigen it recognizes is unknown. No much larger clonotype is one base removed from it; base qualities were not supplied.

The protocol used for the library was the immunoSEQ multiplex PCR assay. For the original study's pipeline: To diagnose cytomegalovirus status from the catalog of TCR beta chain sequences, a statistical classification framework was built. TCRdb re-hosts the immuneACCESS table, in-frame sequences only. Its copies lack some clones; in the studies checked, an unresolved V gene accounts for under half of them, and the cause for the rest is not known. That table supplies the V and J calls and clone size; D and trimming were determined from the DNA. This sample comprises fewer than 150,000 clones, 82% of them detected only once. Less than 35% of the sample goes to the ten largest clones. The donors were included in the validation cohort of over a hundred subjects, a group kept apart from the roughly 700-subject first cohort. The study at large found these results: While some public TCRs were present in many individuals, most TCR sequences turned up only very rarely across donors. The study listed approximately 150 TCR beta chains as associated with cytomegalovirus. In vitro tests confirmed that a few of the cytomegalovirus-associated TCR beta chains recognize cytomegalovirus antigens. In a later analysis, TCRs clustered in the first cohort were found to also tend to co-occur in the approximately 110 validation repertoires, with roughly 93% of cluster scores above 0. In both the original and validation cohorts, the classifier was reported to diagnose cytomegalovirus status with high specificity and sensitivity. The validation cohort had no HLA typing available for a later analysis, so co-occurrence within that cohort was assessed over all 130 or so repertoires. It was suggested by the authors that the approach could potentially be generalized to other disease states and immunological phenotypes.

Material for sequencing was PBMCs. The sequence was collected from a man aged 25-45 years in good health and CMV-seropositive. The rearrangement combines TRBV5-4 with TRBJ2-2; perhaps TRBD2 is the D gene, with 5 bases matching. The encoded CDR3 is CASSPAGGNTGELFF. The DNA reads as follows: TGTGCCAGCAGCCCAGCAGGAGGGAACACCGGGGAGCTGTTTTTT.